The sequence of this T cell receptor beta chain was determined in a study of blood T cell repertoires in COVID-19. Study-level information: The study drew acute and convalescent COVID-19 samples from the United States, Italy and Spain. T cells, B-cell-depleted T cells, or PBMCs supplied cDNA or gDNA.

This CDR3 has 12 amino acids. Deletions cut 5 bases from V and 6 bases from J, with 14 bases between. From germline, CDR1 is SQVTM and CDR2 ANQGSEA. Study processing details: Cell counts per sample came from amplifying reference gene primers. TCRdb's table, derived via immunoSEQ multiplex PCR, lists solely in-frame clones and lacks some. V and J calls and clone size follow that table, whereas D and trimming were derived from the DNA. The sample yields some 260,000 clones, about 70% seen once. The TCR originated in a woman at least 80 years old with acute or convalescent COVID-19. The chain is built from TRBV29-1 and TRBJ2-7; tentative D call: TRBD2 (6 bases). Sequencing was carried out using peripheral blood. The CDR3 DNA is TGCAGCGTTCGCTGGGACTGGCGCGAGCAGTACTTC. Translated: CSVRWDWREQYF.